These 19 T cell receptor beta chains were sequenced from one sample in a study of neurological immune-mediated disorders. TCRdb independently ran MiXCR on the 5' RACE reads; one entry per CDR3 protein. The sample has around 62,000 distinct CDR3 sequences; 3.5% to 5% are singletons. The sequenced material came from PBMCs. The origin of the receptors is a man aged 45 to 65 with multiple sclerosis.

The genes are TRBV20-1 and TRBJ2-7, with TRBD2 as a possible D gene (5 bases). Germline lookup yields CDR1 DFQATT and CDR2 SNEGSKA (reference sequence). There are 14 residues in the CDR3. The germline V and J ends were trimmed by 4 bases and 7 bases, with 20 bases remaining between them. CDR3 nucleotide sequence: TGCAGTGCTACCCCGGGAAAGTGGACGGAAGAGCAGTACGTC. It is translated as CSATPGKWTEEQYV.

This clonotype was seen many times. The rearrangement links TRBV6-1 to TRBJ2-1; 14 nucleotides line up with TRBD2. Germline V gives CDR1 MNHNS, CDR2 SASEGT. The CDR3 contains 15 residues. J gave up 10 bases and V 5 bases, and 7 bases lay outside the gene matches. CDR3 residues: CASSPTSGGAGEQFF. The CDR3 DNA reads TGTGCCAGCAGTCCGACTAGCGGGGGGGCAGGGGAGCAGTTCTTC.

This clonotype was seen more than once but under ten times. The junction departs from germline at one end; a sequencing error may be responsible. The rearrangement joins TRBV5-1 to TRBJ1-5; D gene unclear. The CDR3 loop spans 13 amino acids. The V gene's germline CDR1 is SGHRS and CDR2 YFSETQ. The CDR3 spells CASSLDPNQPQNF. The CDR3 region has the DNA TGCGCCAGCAGCTTGGATCCCAATCAGCCCCAGAATTTT. Full variable domain (outside the CDR3, taken from reference TRBV5-1 and TRBJ1-5): KAGVTQTPRYLIKTRGQQVTLSCSPISGHRSVSWYQQTPGQGLQFLFEYFSETQRNKGNFPGRFSGRQFSNSRSEMNVSTLELGDSALYLCASSLDPNQPQNFGDGTRLSIL.

Many counts were recorded for this clonotype. This chain uses TRBV7-9 with TRBJ2-2, with 11 bases matching TRBD2. From germline, CDR1 is SEHNR and CDR2 FQNEAQ (reference sequence). The CDR3 spans 16 residues. The V and J ends lost 4 bases and 3 bases, in that order; junction bases with no gene match: 4. CDR3 in DNA: TGTGCCAGCAGCTCGAGACTAGCGGGGTACACCGGGGAGCTGTTTTTT. Translated: CASSSRLAGYTGELFF.

In this sample, this clonotype turned up many times. This chain connects TRBV5-1 to TRBJ1-3; D is undetermined. This CDR3 has 14 amino acids. CDR1 and CDR2 (germline): SGHRS, YFSETQ. V dropped 3 bases and J dropped 0 bases, with 7 bases sitting between them. CDR3 protein: CASSSAVSGNTIYF. Here the CDR3 DNA reads TGCGCCAGCAGCTCCGCCGTCTCTGGAAACACCATATATTTT.

This clonotype was counted ten times or more. The CDR3 DNA reads TGTGCCAGCAGCCAAGATCATGGCGAAAAACTGTTTTTT. Its translation: CASSQDHGEKLFF. The chain couples TRBV3-1 to TRBJ1-4; no reliable D call. V gave up 0 bases and J gave up 8 bases, with 7 bases separating them. The CDR3 has 13 residues. The germline CDR1 and CDR2 sequences are LGHDT and YNNKEL (reference sequence).

This clonotype was seen a handful of times. The chain is built from TRBV28 and TRBJ2-1, with a tentative D call TRBD1 (5 bases). Trimming pared 5 bases from V and 5 bases from J, leaving 22 bases between. This CDR3 comprises 17 residues. CDR1 is MDHEN, CDR2 SYDVKM, per germline. CDR3 region: CASSRYGAPPRNNEQFF. In DNA, the CDR3 is TGTGCCAGCAGTCGATATGGGGCGCCGCCCCGGAACAATGAGCAGTTCTTC.

This clonotype was observed many times. V usage is TRBV5-1 and J usage is TRBJ2-1, with TRBD2 matching over 10 bases. Trimming took 3 bases from V and 2 from J; bases not matched to a gene: 2. From germline, CDR1 is SGHRS and CDR2 YFSETQ. This CDR3 has 15 residues. CDR3 bases: TGCGCCAGCAGCTCAGCGGGGGGGCCCTACAATGAGCAGTTCTTC. It yields the protein CASSSAGGPYNEQFF.

Only a few counts were recorded for this clonotype. The chain is built from TRBV3-1 and TRBJ1-4, with 7 bases identical to TRBD1. CDR3 length: 15 amino acids. The germline gives CDR1 LGHDT, CDR2 YNNKEL (reference sequence). V gave up 2 bases and J gave up 8 bases; unmatched junction bases: 8. The CDR3 loop is CASSQKDRLWEKLFF. The CDR3 bases are TGTGCCAGCAGCCAAAAGGACAGGTTGTGGGAAAAACTGTTTTTT. Full variable domain (missing parts from reference TRBV3-1 and TRBJ1-4): DTAVSQTPKYLVTQMGNDKSIKCEQNLGHDTMYWYKQDSKKFLKIMFSYNNKELIINETVPNRFSPKSPDKAHLNLHINSLELGDSAVYFCASSQKDRLWEKLFFGSGTQLSVL.

In its sample, this clonotype was seen many times. The chain recombines TRBV4-3 with TRBJ2-1; 11 positions match TRBD2. The junction had 9 bases not matched to a gene; V was cut back by 1 base and J by 4 bases. CDR3 length equals 18 residues. From germline, CDR1 is LGHNA and CDR2 YSLEER. The CDR3, as DNA: TGCGCCAGCAGCCAAGTTGCCGGGACTAGCGGACTTTACAATGAGCAGTTCTTC. As protein: CASSQVAGTSGLYNEQFF.

This clonotype appeared many times. A junction end diverges from the germline sequence, so it may reflect a read error. The chain employs TRBV7-9 and TRBJ1-6; 9 bases line up with TRBD1. CDR1 and CDR2 (germline): SEHNR, FQNEAQ (reference sequence). This CDR3 comprises 12 residues. CDR3 DNA sequence: TGTGCCAGCGGGACAGGGAACTCACCCCTCAACTTT. It encodes CASGTGNSPLNF.

In this sample, this clonotype turned up many times. V gene TRBV24-1 combines with J gene TRBJ2-1; 7 nucleotides match TRBD2. CDR1 KGHDR and CDR2 SFDVKD come from the germline V gene. This CDR3 has 15 amino acids. V gave up 4 bases and J gave up 9 bases; unmatched junction bases: 11. As DNA, the CDR3 is TGTGCCACCAGTGAACGACTAGCTCCCCAGGGTGAGCAGTTCTTC. This translates into CATSERLAPQGEQFF.

In its sample, this clonotype was seen many times. V usage is TRBV10-3 and J usage is TRBJ1-4; unclear D gene. The CDR3 sequence is 11 residues long. Germline CDR1 reads ENHRY; CDR2 reads SYGVKD. Trimming took off 10 bases at V and 6 bases at J, with 9 bases between the two ends. For the CDR3, the DNA is TGTGCCACGTCGGCAGATGAAAAACTGTTTTTT. Translation gives CATSADEKLFF.

This clonotype was found many times. The genes are TRBV3-1 and TRBJ1-5, with D maybe TRBD1 (5 bases). Germline assignment: CDR1 LGHDT and CDR2 YNNKEL (reference sequence). This CDR3 region has 15 residues. Trimming stripped 4 bases from V and 6 bases from J, with 16 bases between. CDR3 DNA sequence: TGTGCCAGCAGCCCAAACCCGGCAGGGCTTCAGCCCCAGCATTTT. Amino acid sequence: CASSPNPAGLQPQHF. Complete variable domain (other parts from reference TRBV3-1 and TRBJ1-5): DTAVSQTPKYLVTQMGNDKSIKCEQNLGHDTMYWYKQDSKKFLKIMFSYNNKELIINETVPNRFSPKSPDKAHLNLHINSLELGDSAVYFCASSPNPAGLQPQHFGDGTRLSIL.

This clonotype was seen repeatedly, ten times or more. The chain has TRBV5-1 and TRBJ1-1; 11 bases are shared with TRBD1. Germline-derived CDR1 and CDR2 are SGHRS and YFSETQ. V dropped 3 bases and J dropped 0; count of bases not matched to a gene: 4. This CDR3 is built from 16 residues. CDR3 coding DNA: TGCGCCAGCAGCTACGGACAGGGGGCAGTGAACACTGAAGCTTTCTTT. Translation: CASSYGQGAVNTEAFF.

This clonotype was counted ten times or more. The chain has TRBV12-3 or TRBV12-4 and TRBJ2-5, with D perhaps TRBD2 (6 bases). V lost 6 bases and J 4 bases, leaving 15 bases between the germline ends. CDR3 length equals 14 residues. The CDR3 DNA follows: TGTGCCAGCAGCTCAGGGACTTGGGTAGAGACCCAGTACTTC. Translating gives CASSSGTWVETQYF.

The genes are TRBV28 and TRBJ1-1; D might be TRBD1 (5 bases). The CDR3 covers 14 residues. V was clipped by 2 bases and J by 4 bases, with 11 bases between them. The germline V gene has CDR1 MDHEN and CDR2 SYDVKM. This CDR3 is CASSLTGEGTEAFF. For the CDR3, the DNA is TGTGCCAGCAGTTTAACGGGGGAGGGCACTGAAGCTTTCTTT.

The sample holds many counts of this clonotype. The rearrangement links TRBV6-2 or TRBV6-3 to TRBJ2-7; 8 nucleotides match TRBD2. The CDR3 consists of 13 residues. V dropped 6 bases and J dropped 3; count of bases not matched to a gene: 4. Per the germline V gene, CDR1 is MNHEY and CDR2 is SVGEGT. DNA of the CDR3: TGTGCCAGCAGCCACGGGACTAGCTACGAGCAGTACTTC. Translating it yields CASSHGTSYEQYF.

This clonotype was picked up a small number of times. The rearrangement uses TRBV2 and TRBJ2-2; possibly TRBD2 for D (6 bases). The V end was cut by 7 bases, the J end by 1 base, with 16 bases between. There are 16 residues in the CDR3. Germline V gene lookup returns CDR1 SNHLY and CDR2 FYNNEI. CDR3 coding DNA: TGTGCCAGCATCAGCCTCCGGCGGGGGAACACCGGGGAGCTGTTTTTT. This sequence encodes CASISLRRGNTGELFF.